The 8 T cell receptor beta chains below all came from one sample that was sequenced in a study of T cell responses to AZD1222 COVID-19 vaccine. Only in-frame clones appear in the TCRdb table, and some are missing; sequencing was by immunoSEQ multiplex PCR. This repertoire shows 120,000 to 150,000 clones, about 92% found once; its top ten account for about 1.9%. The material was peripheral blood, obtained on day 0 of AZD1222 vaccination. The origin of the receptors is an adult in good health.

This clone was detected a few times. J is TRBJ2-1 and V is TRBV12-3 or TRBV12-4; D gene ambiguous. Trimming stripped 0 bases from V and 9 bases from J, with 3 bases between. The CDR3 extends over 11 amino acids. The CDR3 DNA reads TGTGCCAGCAGTTTAGCGGGTGAGCAGTTCTTC. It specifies CASSLAGEQFF.

The CDR3 region has the DNA TGCAGCGTTGTCCTTGGGGGACAGGGGGCGCGTTATGGCTACACCTTC. It codes for CSVVLGGQGARYGYTF. The rearrangement joins TRBV29-1 to TRBJ1-2, with 12 nucleotides matching TRBD1. Trimming cost V 4 bases and J 5 bases; bases outside gene matches: 11. The germline V gene encodes CDR1 SQVTM and CDR2 ANQGSEA. This CDR3 contains 16 residues. Full variable domain (remainder filled in from reference TRBV29-1 and TRBJ1-2): SAVISQKPSRDICQRGTSLTIQCQVDSQVTMMFWYRQQPGQSLTLIATANQGSEATYESGFVIDKFPISRPNLTFSTLTVSNMSPEDSSIYLCSVVLGGQGARYGYTFGSGTRLTVV.

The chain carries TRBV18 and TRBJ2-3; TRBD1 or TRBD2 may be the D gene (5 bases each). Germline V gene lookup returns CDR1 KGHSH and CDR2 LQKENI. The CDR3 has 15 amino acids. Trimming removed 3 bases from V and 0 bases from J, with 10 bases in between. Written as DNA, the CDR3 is TGTGCCAGCTCACCTGAGAGGGGTAGCACAGATACGCAGTATTTT. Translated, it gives CASSPERGSTDTQYF.

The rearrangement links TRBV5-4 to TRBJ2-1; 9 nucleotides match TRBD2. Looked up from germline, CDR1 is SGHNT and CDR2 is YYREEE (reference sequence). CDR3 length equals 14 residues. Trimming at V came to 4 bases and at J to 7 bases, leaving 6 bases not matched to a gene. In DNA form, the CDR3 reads TGTGCCAGCAGCCCTAGGCGGGAGGGGAATGAGCAGTTCTTC. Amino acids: CASSPRREGNEQFF.

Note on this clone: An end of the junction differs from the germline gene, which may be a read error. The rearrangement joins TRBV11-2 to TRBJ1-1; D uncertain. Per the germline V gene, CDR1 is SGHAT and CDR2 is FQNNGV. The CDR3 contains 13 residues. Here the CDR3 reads CASSPGTEFPQTF. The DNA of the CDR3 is TGTGCCAGCAGCCCCGGCACGGAGTTTCCCCAGACCTTT.

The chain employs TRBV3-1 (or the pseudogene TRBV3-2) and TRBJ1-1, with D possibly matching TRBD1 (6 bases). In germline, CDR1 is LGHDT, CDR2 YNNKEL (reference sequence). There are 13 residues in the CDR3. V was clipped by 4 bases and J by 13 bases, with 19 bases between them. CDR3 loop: CASSPTRQAGDFF. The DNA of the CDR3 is TGTGCCAGCAGCCCCACCCGACAGGCTGGGGATTTCTTT.

The CDR3 DNA sequence: TGCAGCGGGGGACTAGCGGGAGGGGAGACCCAGTACTTC. This codes for CSGGLAGGETQYF. V gene TRBV29-1 combines with J gene TRBJ2-5; 16 bases align to TRBD2. V shed 7 bases and J 5 bases; nucleotides not matched to a gene: 1. This CDR3 region has 13 residues. Looked up from germline, CDR1 is SQVTM and CDR2 is ANQGSEA.

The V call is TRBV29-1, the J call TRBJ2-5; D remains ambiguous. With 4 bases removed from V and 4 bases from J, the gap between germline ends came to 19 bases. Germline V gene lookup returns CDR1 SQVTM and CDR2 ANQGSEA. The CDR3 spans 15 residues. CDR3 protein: CSVGFTGGEIETQYF. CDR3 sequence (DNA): TGCAGCGTTGGGTTCACCGGTGGCGAAATAGAGACCCAGTACTTC.